This T cell receptor (beta chain) derives from a study of OX40 agonist ivuxolimab in advanced cancers. Trimming pared 5 bases from V and 0 bases from J, leaving 16 bases between. CDR3 length: 16 amino acids. Per the germline V gene, CDR1 is SGHVS and CDR2 is FQNEAQ. This table comes from immunoSEQ multiplex PCR, and its TCRdb copy is limited to in-frame clones, with some not included. The sample has about 79,000 clones; about nine tenths are singletons. The TCR was taken from an adult with an advanced solid tumor such as melanoma, head and neck, liver or kidney cancer. This chain joins TRBV7-8 and TRBJ1-1, with a tentative D call TRBD1 (5 bases). The starting material was CD4+ or CD8+ T cells sorted from blood, obtained in a trial of the OX40 agonist ivuxolimab. CDR3 DNA sequence: TGTGCCAGCAGCCGGCTAGGGGCACCTTTGAACACTGAAGCTTTCTTT. Its protein is CASSRLGAPLNTEAFF.